What follows are 32 T cell receptor beta chains derived from one specimen sequenced in a study of blood T cells in healthy people across ages (dated by TCRdb to between 2014 and 2017). Receptors were amplified or captured by 5' RACE. For sequencing, an Illumina HiSeq 2500 was employed. A second PCR of roughly 7 to 11 cycles was performed with a sample-barcoded 5' primer and a J-beta primer mix. The public reads were reprocessed in TCRdb via fastp at Q25 and MiXCR, keeping in-frame beta chains. Duplicate CDR3 protein sequences are folded into a single record with the most common DNA and genes. Across this sample there are roughly 1,500,000 distinct CDR3 sequences, with around 36% seen only once. The top ten hold around 10% of the sample. The specimen sequenced was blood. The origin of the receptors is a woman aged 25 to 39 in good health.

Only a few counts were recorded for this clonotype. The rearrangement uses TRBV7-3 and TRBJ2-3; D is possibly TRBD1 or TRBD2 (5 bases each). The germline gives CDR1 SGHTA, CDR2 FQGTGA. The CDR3 runs 15 residues. Trimming took off 2 bases at V and 6 bases at J, with 15 bases between the two ends. The CDR3 here is CASSLESGTGDTQYF. In DNA form, the CDR3 reads TGTGCCAGCAGCTTAGAATCAGGGACGGGTGATACGCAGTATTTT. The whole variable domain, remainder taken from reference TRBV7-3 and TRBJ2-3, is GAGVSQTPSNKVTEKGKYVELRCDPISGHTALYWYRQSLGQGPEFLIYFQGTGAADDSGLPNDRFFAVRPEGSVSTLKIQRTERGDSAVYLCASSLESGTGDTQYFGPGTRLTVL.

The J gene is TRBJ1-5, the V gene TRBV6-6; 11 bases align to TRBD1. The V and J ends lost 8 bases and 8 bases, in that order; junction bases with no gene match: 8. Germline V gene sequence: CDR1 MNHNY, CDR2 SVGAGI (reference sequence). This CDR3 is 14 amino acids long. CDR3 sequence (DNA): TGTGCCAGCGCCGGGACAGGGGGTTTGGAGCCCCAGCATTTT. Translated, it gives CASAGTGGLEPQHF.

This clonotype showed up just a few times. This chain connects TRBV27 to TRBJ2-7; TRBD1 agrees at 7 bases. J was trimmed by 12 bases and V by 5 bases; bases with no gene match: 19. CDR1 and CDR2 from the germline V gene are MNHEY and SMNVEV (reference sequence). This CDR3 contains 15 residues. CDR3: CASSPRQGGLQWRYF. For the CDR3, the DNA is TGTGCCAGCAGTCCCCGACAGGGTGGGTTGCAATGGCGGTACTTC.

The genes are TRBV3-1 and TRBJ2-3, with D perhaps matching TRBD2 (6 bases). CDR1 is LGHDT, CDR2 YNNKEL, per germline (reference sequence). The germline V and J ends were trimmed by 4 bases and 5 bases, with 7 bases remaining between them. CDR3 length equals 12 residues. The CDR3 DNA reads as TGTGCCAGCAGCCGGGACTTAGATACGCAGTATTTT. Translating gives CASSRDLDTQYF.

This clonotype was detected only a few times. CDR3 amino acids: CASSLGLRASYNEQFF. The CDR3, as DNA: TGTGCCAGCAGCTTAGGATTGAGGGCCTCGTACAATGAGCAGTTCTTC. V and J are TRBV7-9 and TRBJ2-1; D may be TRBD2 (5 bases). This CDR3 is built from 16 residues. Per germline, CDR1 SEHNR and CDR2 FQNEAQ (reference sequence). The germline V and J ends were trimmed by 1 base and 4 bases, with 14 bases remaining between them.

This sequence joins TRBV9 and TRBJ2-7; D not certain. Per germline, CDR1 SGDLS and CDR2 YYNGEE. Deletions cut 4 bases from V and 10 bases from J, with 24 bases between. There are 15 residues in the CDR3. CDR3 sequence: CASSLTPSGQEAQYF. The CDR3 nucleotides are TGTGCCAGCAGCCTCACGCCTAGTGGTCAAGAGGCCCAGTACTTC.

The chain combines TRBV20-1 with TRBJ2-6; no clear D gene. The V gene's germline CDR1 is DFQATT and CDR2 SNEGSKA (reference sequence). Trimming took 6 bases from V and 4 from J, leaving 13 bases between them. CDR3 length: 14 residues. CDR3 nucleotides: TGCAGTGCAACTGAGACGTCCGGGGCCAACGTCCTGACTTTC. It codes for CSATETSGANVLTF.

Regarding this clonotype: One end of the junction is discordant with germline, which a read error may explain. The chain recombines TRBV9 with TRBJ2-1; D is unclear. The CDR3 runs 14 residues. From germline, CDR1 is SGDLS and CDR2 YYNGEE. CDR3 DNA: TGTGCCAGCAGCGTACGAAGCTCCTACAATGAGCGGTTCTTC. It encodes CASSVRSSYNERFF.

The chain links TRBV12-3 or TRBV12-4 to TRBJ2-1, with 10 positions matching TRBD2. The better agreement between TRBJ2-7 and the DNA end casts doubt on the J call. This CDR3 is 15 amino acids long. CDR3 protein: CASSPGLAAYNEQYF. The CDR3, as DNA: TGTGCCAGCAGTCCTGGACTAGCGGCCTACAATGAGCAGTACTTC.

CDR3 coding DNA: TGTGCCAGCAGTTTCCAACACCCTTCCTCCTACGAGCAGTACTTC. Translated, it gives CASSFQHPSSYEQYF. The rearrangement uses TRBV27 and TRBJ2-7; D remains ambiguous. The CDR3 sequence is 15 residues long. CDR1 and CDR2 from the germline V gene are MNHEY and SMNVEV (reference sequence). The V end lost 3 bases, the J end lost 0 bases, and 12 bases lay between the germline ends.

The chain is built from TRBV9 and TRBJ2-1; the D gene could be TRBD1 or TRBD2 (5 bases each). The J call may be incorrect, as the DNA end agrees better with TRBJ2-7. The CDR3 length is 18 residues. Germline lookup yields CDR1 SGDLS and CDR2 YYNGEE. The CDR3 reads CASSARRDQGSSYNEQYF. The CDR3, as DNA: TGTGCCAGCAGCGCGAGACGGGATCAGGGTAGCTCCTACAATGAGCAGTACTTC.

On this clonotype itself: A read error may produce the germline difference seen at one junction end. The CDR3 region is CSARDPGRAKNTQYF. Written as DNA, the CDR3 is TGCAGTGCTAGAGATCCCGGCAGAGCCAAAAACACTCAGTACTTC. The rearrangement links TRBV20-1 to TRBJ2-4; no clear D. CDR3 length: 15 amino acids. Per germline, CDR1 DFQATT and CDR2 SNEGSKA (reference sequence).

In its sample, this clonotype was seen a few times. This chain uses TRBV5-4 with TRBJ2-1; D gene ambiguous. The CDR3 contains 12 residues. Looked up from germline, CDR1 is SGHNT and CDR2 is YYREEE (reference sequence). V was shortened by 3 bases and J by 8 bases, with 9 bases between the two germline ends. Here the CDR3 reads CASSSKRDEQFF. For the CDR3, the DNA is TGTGCCAGCAGCTCGAAAAGGGATGAGCAGTTCTTC.

V gene TRBV27 combines with J gene TRBJ2-7, with 9 bases aligning to TRBD1. J gave up 1 base and V 3 bases, and 7 bases lay outside the gene matches. CDR1 and CDR2 (germline): MNHEY, SMNVEV (reference sequence). This CDR3 spans 16 amino acids. CDR3 nucleotides: TGTGCCAGCAGTTTTTCACAGGGGGCAAAATCCTACGAGCAGTACTTC. Encoded protein: CASSFSQGAKSYEQYF.

This chain joins TRBV20-1 and TRBJ1-5; 8 bases align to TRBD1. V shed 5 bases and J 6 bases; nucleotides not matched to a gene: 6. In germline, CDR1 is DFQATT, CDR2 SNEGSKA (reference sequence). CDR3 size: 13 residues. The CDR3 region has the DNA TGCAGTGCTGTTCGCAGGGGGCTTCAGCCCCAGCATTTT. This translates into CSAVRRGLQPQHF.

This clonotype was recorded at least ten times. This CDR3 is CSARDTQRGTHTQYF. The CDR3, as DNA: TGCAGTGCTAGAGATACTCAGCGGGGTACACATACGCAGTATTTT. This rearrangement joins TRBV20-1 to TRBJ2-3; 7 nucleotides align to TRBD2. Unmatched junction bases numbered 10, after V lost 0 bases and J lost 7 bases. The germline V gene has CDR1 DFQATT and CDR2 SNEGSKA (reference sequence). The CDR3 extends over 15 amino acids.

This clonotype showed up just a few times. J is TRBJ2-7 and V is TRBV20-1; TRBD2 matches at 7 bases. The CDR3 totals 13 residues. The V gene's germline CDR1 is DFQATT and CDR2 SNEGSKA (reference sequence). With V trimmed by 6 bases and J by 7 bases, 12 bases remained unmatched. The chain's CDR3 is CSATLAAFREQYF. In DNA, the CDR3 is TGCAGTGCCACCCTAGCGGCCTTTCGGGAGCAGTACTTC.

This clonotype was seen a few times. The chain couples TRBV7-3 to TRBJ2-3, with D tentatively TRBD2 (5 bases). There are 17 residues in the CDR3. Trimming took off 5 bases at V and 2 bases at J, with 20 bases between the two ends. CDR1 is SGHTA, CDR2 FQGTGA, per germline. CDR3 sequence reads: CASSPVVGGHFTDTQYF. The CDR3 DNA sequence: TGTGCCAGCAGCCCCGTCGTGGGCGGGCATTTCACAGATACGCAGTATTTT.

This chain joins TRBV5-1 and TRBJ2-5; TRBD2 is a possible D gene (5 bases). CDR1 and CDR2 (germline): SGHRS, YFSETQ. V shed 2 bases and J shed 2 bases, with 10 bases lying between them. CDR3 length equals 14 residues. In DNA form, the CDR3 reads TGCGCCAGCAGCTTAGGGATAGCGCAAGAGACCCAGTACTTC. It yields the protein CASSLGIAQETQYF.

V is TRBV9 and J is TRBJ2-7; D is unclear. This CDR3 comprises 14 residues. CDR1 and CDR2 from the germline V gene are SGDLS and YYNGEE. V was pared by 0 bases and J by 2 bases, with 9 bases between. CDR3 nucleotides: TGTGCCAGCAGCGTAGGCGTTCGGGCCTACGAGCAGTACTTC. Translation gives CASSVGVRAYEQYF.

This clonotype was seen a few times. This chain uses TRBV9 with TRBJ2-7; TRBD2 might be the D (6 bases). The CDR3 runs 15 residues. Trimming cost V 2 bases and J 7 bases, with 19 bases left between them. Per the germline V gene, CDR1 is SGDLS and CDR2 is YYNGEE. The CDR3 DNA reads as TGTGCCAGCAGCGTTGACGGGACTGCGTTTGAGGAGCAGTACTTC. Translation gives CASSVDGTAFEEQYF.

The gene calls are TRBV20-1 and TRBJ1-1; D is undetermined. Germline V gene data show CDR1 as DFQATT and CDR2 as SNEGSKA (reference sequence). The CDR3 is 13 amino acids. Trimming stripped 1 base from V and 4 bases from J, with 10 bases between. The CDR3 sequence: CSARGLDGTEAFF. The DNA for the CDR3 is TGCAGTGCTAGAGGACTCGATGGCACTGAAGCTTTCTTT.

Concerning this clonotype itself: A read error may explain this, as a much larger clone is one base away. The chain couples TRBV10-3 to TRBJ2-5, with 10 bases that match TRBD1. The CDR3 loop spans 16 amino acids. Germline CDR1 ENHRY, CDR2 SYGVKD. Here the CDR3 reads CVISESRDRGRETQYF. CDR3 DNA: TGTGTCATCAGTGAGTCCCGGGACAGGGGACGAGAGACCCAGTACTTC.

The rearrangement uses TRBV2 and TRBJ2-1; D is uncertain. The V gene's germline CDR1 is SNHLY and CDR2 FYNNEI. The CDR3 is 15 residues long. V was trimmed by 7 bases and J by 0 bases, leaving 13 bases between them. This CDR3 is CASTGMTYSYNEQFF. The CDR3 DNA sequence: TGTGCCAGCACAGGAATGACTTACTCCTACAATGAGCAGTTCTTC.

J is TRBJ1-5 and V is TRBV20-1; perhaps TRBD1 as D (5 bases). CDR3 length: 13 amino acids. V gave up 6 bases and J gave up 3 bases, with 12 bases separating them. CDR1 is DFQATT and CDR2 is SNEGSKA in the germline V gene (reference sequence). CDR3 DNA: TGCAGTGCAAAAGGGACGGTCAATCAGCCCCAGCATTTT. Encoded protein: CSAKGTVNQPQHF.

The V call is TRBV28, the J call TRBJ2-7; possible D gene TRBD1, 6 bases. Germline values: CDR1 MDHEN, CDR2 SYDVKM. The CDR3 is 13 residues long. V lost 6 bases to trimming and J lost 7 bases, with 16 bases between them. The DNA for the CDR3 is TGTGCCAGCAGGGGGGACATAGCTAGTGAGCAGTACTTC. Translated, it gives CASRGDIASEQYF.

This clonotype was seen only a few times. V usage is TRBV7-2 and J usage is TRBJ1-2; a weak D match, TRBD1 (5 bases). This CDR3 has 14 amino acids. The germline V gene encodes CDR1 SGHTA and CDR2 FQGNSA. V was pared by 1 base and J by 7 bases, with 13 bases between. The CDR3 protein is CASSLGQGYGGYTF. CDR3 nucleotides: TGTGCCAGCAGCTTAGGCCAGGGATATGGTGGCTACACCTTC.

This clonotype was counted between two and nine times. The V call is TRBV11-2, the J call TRBJ2-5; 13 bases map to TRBD2. With 5 bases clipped from V and 7 bases from J, the junction kept 4 bases outside the gene matches. The CDR3 length is 14 residues. Germline V gene sequence: CDR1 SGHAT, CDR2 FQNNGV. The CDR3 reads CASSPTSGRATQYF. DNA for the CDR3: TGTGCCAGCAGCCCAACTAGCGGGAGGGCGACCCAGTACTTC.

This clonotype was observed a few times. The rearrangement joins TRBV3-1 to TRBJ2-7; possibly TRBD1 or TRBD2 for D (6 bases each). Trimming left V 4 bases short and J 6 bases short, with 13 bases between. The CDR3 contains 13 residues. Germline loops: CDR1 LGHDT, CDR2 YNNKEL (reference sequence). The CDR3 nucleotides are TGTGCCAGCAGCCCTAAGGGGGGCCGCGAGCAGTACTTC. This translates into CASSPKGGREQYF.

V is TRBV3-1 and J is TRBJ2-7; TRBD1 agrees at 7 bases. Losses at the gene ends were 1 base for V and 3 bases for J; bases not matched to a gene: 9. The CDR3 covers 16 residues. Germline V CDR1 and CDR2: LGHDT, YNNKEL (reference sequence). As DNA, the CDR3 is TGTGCCAGCAGCCAAGGGGAAAGGACAGGTCGCTACGAGCAGTACTTC. It translates to CASSQGERTGRYEQYF.

This clonotype was seen just once. This sequence joins TRBV4-1 and TRBJ2-2; maybe TRBD1 (6 bases). CDR1 is MGHRA, CDR2 YSYEKL, per germline. The CDR3 extends over 16 amino acids. Trimming removed 4 bases from V and 5 bases from J, with 17 bases in between. The CDR3 loop is CASSPRGVRGTGELFF. The CDR3 DNA sequence: TGCGCCAGCAGCCCCAGGGGAGTTAGAGGAACCGGGGAGCTGTTTTTT.

The gene calls are TRBV6-6 and TRBJ1-6; the D gene is possibly TRBD1 (6 bases). CDR1 and CDR2 (germline): MNHNY, SVGAGI (reference sequence). This CDR3 spans 15 amino acids. The V end lost 5 bases, the J end lost 7 bases, and 15 bases lay between the germline ends. CDR3 nucleotide sequence: TGTGCCAGCAGTACTACAGGGCCGGGCAATTCACCCCTCCACTTT. The encoded protein is CASSTTGPGNSPLHF.